A single sample gave rise to the 9 T cell receptor beta chains below, sequenced in a study of cytomegalovirus exposure and HLA in healthy donors (dated by TCRdb to about 2017). Libraries came from the immunoSEQ multiplex PCR assay. A mixture of 60 forward primers for TCR Vbeta segments and 13 reverse primers for TCR Jbeta segments was used in the multiplex PCR. Not all clones reach the TCRdb copy of this immuneACCESS table, which keeps in-frame sequences only. Checked studies attribute under half of the gap to unresolved V genes and leave the rest unexplained. This sample is represented by 150,000 or so clones; 65% to 75% of them were singletons. The ten largest clonotypes hold roughly 2.8% of the sample. Sequenced material: PBMCs. These receptors originate from a young man in good health and CMV-seronegative.

The chain carries TRBV14 and TRBJ2-7, with 9 positions matching TRBD1. Germline V CDR1 and CDR2: SGHDN, FVKESK. J gave up 2 bases and V 0 bases, and 5 bases lay outside the gene matches. CDR3 size: 16 residues. In DNA form, the CDR3 reads TGTGCCAGCAGCCAAGATGCAGGGACAGGGACCTACGAGCAGTACTTC. The encoded protein is CASSQDAGTGTYEQYF. Full variable domain (missing parts from reference TRBV14 and TRBJ2-7): EAGVTQFPSHSVIEKGQTVTLRCDPISGHDNLYWYRRVMGKEIKFLLHFVKESKQDESGMPNNRFLAERTGGTYSTLKVQPAELEDSGVYFCASSQDAGTGTYEQYFGPGTRLTVT.

This rearrangement joins TRBV23-1 to TRBJ2-7, with D maybe TRBD1 (7 bases). TRBV23-1 is placed among ORFs of uncertain function. V lost 0 bases to trimming and J lost 0 bases, with 27 bases between them. CDR3 length equals 21 residues. Here the CDR3 reads CASSQSGRGVSNSEYSYEQYV. DNA of the CDR3: TGCGCCAGCAGTCAATCGGGCAGGGGGGTATCAAATAGCGAATACTCCTACGAGCAGTACGTC.

The V gene is TRBV6-5, the J gene TRBJ2-3; possible D gene TRBD1, 7 bases. Germline assignment: CDR1 MNHEY and CDR2 SVGAGI. V was pared by 7 bases and J by 3 bases, with 14 bases between. The CDR3 spans 14 residues. In nucleotides, the CDR3 is TGTGCCAGCATCCCCGCAGGGGGGACAGATACGCAGTATTTT. Residues: CASIPAGGTDTQYF.

The chain has TRBV19 and TRBJ1-1; D not resolved. This CDR3 has 11 amino acids. Trimming shortened V by 6 bases and J by 2 bases, and 4 bases separated the two germline ends. The germline V gene encodes CDR1 LNHDA and CDR2 SQIVND (reference sequence). The CDR3 DNA reads as TGTGCCAGTAGCAAAAACACTGAAGCTTTCTTT. Its translation: CASSKNTEAFF.

The chain carries TRBV11-2 and TRBJ2-2; D is possibly TRBD1 (6 bases). The CDR3 extends over 15 amino acids. Trimming took off 3 bases at V and 5 bases at J, with 13 bases between the two ends. Germline values: CDR1 SGHAT, CDR2 FQNNGV. The CDR3 DNA reads TGTGCCAGCAGCTTGGGGGCAAGAGGGACCGGGGAGCTGTTTTTT. This sequence encodes CASSLGARGTGELFF.

This chain connects TRBV15 to TRBJ1-3; maybe TRBD1 (6 bases). The CDR3 has 15 amino acids. V shed 1 base and J shed 4 bases, with 11 bases lying between them. Germline lookup yields CDR1 LNHNV and CDR2 YYDKDF (reference sequence). As DNA, the CDR3 is TGTGCCACCAGCAGAGCCTTCGGACAGGGAAACACCATATATTTT. It is translated as CATSRAFGQGNTIYF.

The J gene is TRBJ2-1, the V gene TRBV5-1; TRBD1 agrees at 10 bases. This CDR3 has 14 residues. Per germline, CDR1 SGHRS and CDR2 YFSETQ. The V segment lost 4 bases and the J segment 8 bases; nucleotides outside the gene matches: 6. The CDR3 nucleotides are TGCGCCAGCAGCACGGGGACAGGGGCGGATGAGCAGTTCTTC. It translates to CASSTGTGADEQFF.

The V call is TRBV5-1, the J call TRBJ1-1, with no clear D. The CDR3 loop spans 15 amino acids. Looked up from germline, CDR1 is SGHRS and CDR2 is YFSETQ. V was cut by 0 bases and J by 2 bases, with 11 bases left in between. The CDR3 protein is CASSLADGLNTEAFF. CDR3 DNA sequence: TGCGCCAGCAGCTTGGCCGACGGACTCAACACTGAAGCTTTCTTT.

The table lists this clone with a few counts. The DNA of the CDR3 is TGTGCCAGCTCACCGCAGGGTCGGAACACTGAAGCTTTCTTT. It is translated as CASSPQGRNTEAFF. V and J are TRBV18 and TRBJ1-1, with D tentatively TRBD1 (5 bases). V gave up 3 bases and J gave up 1 base, with 9 bases separating them. Germline loops: CDR1 KGHSH, CDR2 LQKENI. The CDR3 is 14 residues long.